This passage covers 15 T cell receptor beta chains from one sample sequenced in a study of cytomegalovirus exposure and HLA in healthy donors. The PCR used 60 Vbeta and 13 Jbeta primers. Method: immunoSEQ multiplex PCR; TCRdb's copy keeps in-frame clones and lacks some. The sample shows about 81,000 clones, 77% of them seen only once. The sequencing sample was made of PBMCs. Every receptor here comes from a man aged 50-60 years in good health and CMV-seropositive.

In the case of this clone: A read error may produce the germline difference seen at one junction end. CDR3 sequence: CATNRGGTGSGHYEQYF. The CDR3 DNA sequence: TGTGCCACCAACAGAGGGGGGACAGGTTCCGGGCACTACGAGCAGTACTTC. The chain uses TRBV15 and TRBJ2-7; 8 bases align to TRBD1. The CDR3 has 17 residues. The germline V gene encodes CDR1 LNHNV and CDR2 YYDKDF (reference sequence).

The chain employs TRBV7-8 and TRBJ2-7; 7 bases map to TRBD1. The V segment lost 2 bases and the J segment 4 bases; nucleotides outside the gene matches: 11. Germline V CDR1 and CDR2: SGHVS, FQNEAQ. The CDR3 spans 16 residues. The CDR3 sequence is CASSLRDPGGSYEQYF. CDR3 in DNA: TGTGCCAGCAGCTTAAGAGATCCAGGGGGTTCATACGAGCAGTACTTC.

The chain employs TRBV6-5 and TRBJ1-1; D remains ambiguous. The CDR3 has 16 amino acids. Germline CDR1 reads MNHEY; CDR2 reads SVGAGI. Between the trimmed V and J ends, which lost 2 bases and 4 bases, there was a span of 17 bases. This chain's CDR3 is CASSYGSPWGGTEAFF. The CDR3 region has the DNA TGTGCCAGCAGTTACGGTTCCCCCTGGGGAGGCACTGAAGCTTTCTTT.

This clone occurred a few times. In the same sample, other DNA sequences code for this CDR3. The chain combines TRBV2 with TRBJ1-6, with a tentative D call TRBD1 (5 bases). The CDR3 consists of 16 residues. V gave up 4 bases and J gave up 5 bases, with 15 bases separating them. Germline CDR1 SNHLY, CDR2 FYNNEI. DNA for the CDR3: TGTGCCAGCAGTGGTTCCAGGGCTGAAGATAATTCACCCCTCCACTTT. It yields the protein CASSGSRAEDNSPLHF.

The chain is built from TRBV11-3 and TRBJ2-7; TRBD1 matches at 8 bases. The CDR3 extends over 15 amino acids. After removal of 4 bases from V and 7 bases from J, the junction contained 12 bases not matched to a gene. Germline values: CDR1 SGHNT, CDR2 YENEEA. The CDR3 nucleotides read TGTGCCAGCAGCTCCGGACAGGGCTGGTCGCGTGAGCAGTACTTC. Protein: CASSSGQGWSREQYF. Based on the CDR3 plus reference TRBV11-3 and TRBJ2-7, the full variable domain is EAGVVQSPRYKIIEKKQPVAFWCNPISGHNTLYWYLQNLGQGPELLIRYENEEAVDDSQLPKDRFSAERLKGVDSTLKIQPAELGDSAVYLCASSSGQGWSREQYFGPGTRLTVT.

The gene calls are TRBV5-4 and TRBJ2-5, with 9 nucleotides matching TRBD2. Germline loops: CDR1 SGHNT, CDR2 YYREEE (reference sequence). The CDR3 consists of 15 residues. The V gene end was trimmed by 2 bases and the J gene end by 5 bases; junction bases not matched to a gene: 7. The CDR3 sequence is CASSFGGSGSETQYF. The CDR3 DNA follows: TGTGCCAGCAGCTTTGGGGGTAGCGGGAGTGAGACCCAGTACTTC. The entire variable domain, with the rest obtained from reference TRBV5-4 and TRBJ2-5, is as follows: ETGVTQSPTHLIKTRGQQVTLRCSSQSGHNTVSWYQQALGQGPQFIFQYYREEENGRGNFPPRFSGLQFPNYSSELNVNALELDDSALYLCASSFGGSGSETQYFGPGTRLLVL.

The chain combines TRBV7-3 with TRBJ2-1; 10 positions agree with TRBD2. V dropped 5 bases and J dropped 4; count of bases not matched to a gene: 8. Germline V gene sequence: CDR1 SGHTA, CDR2 FQGTGA. This CDR3 is 16 amino acids long. In DNA, the CDR3 is TGTGCCAGCAGCCGATCAGGACTAGCGGTGTACAATGAGCAGTTCTTC. Its protein is CASSRSGLAVYNEQFF.

The chain combines TRBV6-5 with TRBJ1-2, with TRBD1 matching over 7 bases. With 0 bases clipped from V and 6 bases from J, the junction kept 4 bases outside the gene matches. This CDR3 comprises 14 residues. Germline V lookup: CDR1 MNHEY, CDR2 SVGAGI. For the CDR3, the DNA is TGTGCCAGCAGTTACTCGCAGGGGGACCATGGCTACACCTTC. Amino acids: CASSYSQGDHGYTF.

The chain recombines TRBV18 with TRBJ1-1; D gene uncertain. CDR1 KGHSH and CDR2 LQKENI come from the germline V gene. The CDR3 is 12 residues long. Between the trimmed V and J ends, which lost 6 bases and 3 bases, there was a span of 8 bases. As DNA, the CDR3 is TGTGCCAGCTCCTTTGCGGACACTGAAGCTTTCTTT. Its translation: CASSFADTEAFF.

This clone was recorded a few times. The CDR3 reads CASSAEGEGNTEAFF. The DNA for the CDR3 is TGCGCCAGCAGCGCCGAGGGTGAGGGGAACACTGAAGCTTTCTTT. The chain links TRBV5-1 to TRBJ1-1; D is unclear. This CDR3 comprises 15 residues. Trimming left V 4 bases short and J 1 base short, with 14 bases between. Looked up from germline, CDR1 is SGHRS and CDR2 is YFSETQ. The variable domain in full, with the rest retrieved from reference TRBV5-1 and TRBJ1-1, is KAGVTQTPRYLIKTRGQQVTLSCSPISGHRSVSWYQQTPGQGLQFLFEYFSETQRNKGNFPGRFSGRQFSNSRSEMNVSTLELGDSALYLCASSAEGEGNTEAFFGQGTRLTVV.

The chain links TRBV19 to TRBJ1-4; D not certain. From germline, CDR1 is LNHDA and CDR2 SQIVND (reference sequence). V lost 4 bases and J lost 5, with 14 bases in between. The CDR3 is 15 residues long. DNA for the CDR3: TGTGCCAGTAGTAGGGTGGCAGGTCCGAATGAAAAACTGTTTTTT. Amino acid sequence: CASSRVAGPNEKLFF.

In this sample, this clone turned up once. The CDR3 nucleotides read TGCGCCAGCAGCTTGGAAGGGGGGGCCAGTCAGCCCCAGCATTTT. Protein product: CASSLEGGASQPQHF. V is TRBV5-1 and J is TRBJ1-5, with D possibly being TRBD1 (6 bases). Between the trimmed V and J ends, which lost 0 bases and 6 bases, there was a span of 13 bases. The CDR3 has 15 amino acids. Germline CDR1 reads SGHRS; CDR2 reads YFSETQ.

This clone appeared a single time. The genes are TRBV6-1 and TRBJ2-7; D is possibly TRBD1 (6 bases). CDR1 is MNHNS and CDR2 is SASEGT in the germline V gene. The CDR3 is 17 amino acids. Trimming pared 3 bases from V and 1 base from J, leaving 19 bases between. The CDR3 loop reads CASSDLPAWGPSYEQYF. The CDR3 coding sequence is TGTGCCAGCAGTGACCTGCCAGCATGGGGGCCGTCCTACGAGCAGTACTTC.

This clone showed up just a few times. The chain recombines TRBV7-9 with TRBJ2-7, with 12 bases aligning to TRBD2. J was trimmed by 7 bases and V by 7 bases; bases with no gene match: 5. CDR1 and CDR2 (germline): SEHNR, FQNEAQ (reference sequence). The CDR3 runs 13 residues. The CDR3 sequence is CASTRLAGGEQYF. The CDR3 nucleotides read TGTGCCAGCACTCGGCTAGCGGGAGGGGAGCAGTACTTC.

This chain connects TRBV25-1 to TRBJ2-7, with D unclear. This CDR3 has 15 residues. Germline V CDR1 and CDR2: MGHDK, SYGVNS. V was shortened by 2 bases and J by 3 bases, with 14 bases between the two germline ends. DNA of the CDR3: TGTGCCAGCAGTGAACAAGGCGGCAGTTTCTACGAGCAGTACTTC. It encodes CASSEQGGSFYEQYF.